This T cell receptor beta chain was sequenced in a study of CD8 T cells in Susac syndrome (dated by TCRdb to between 2018 and 2021). Broadly, across the study: Whether CD8+ T cell activation and differentiation in Susac syndrome was antigen driven was tested using repertoire sequencing. CD8+ T cell repertoire clonality was compared between about a dozen healthy donors, roughly 14 Susac syndrome patients and approximately 16 multiple sclerosis patients.

RNA was extracted using the RNeasy kit, and roughly 0.5 to 1 microgram was reverse transcribed with random hexamers. The immunoSEQ multiplex PCR assay, covering 54 Vbeta and 13 Jbeta segments, was used to amplify TCR beta CDR3 regions. Bias from PCR amplification was corrected by using a synthetic template baseline for primer optimization and for computational correction. As for how the authors treated the data: Reads were annotated to V, D and J genes according to IMGT and were analyzed with immunoSEQ Analyzer, with only productive sequences retained. Clonality was calculated as one minus the Shannon entropy normalized by log2 of the number of productive unique sequences. For each patient and control, public and private clones were evaluated among the 100 most prevalent clones. Susac-specific clones were defined as absent from healthy and MS cohorts, over a thousand published viral clones and other ImmuneACCESS disease sequences. TCRdb handled the public reads itself, with Q25 trimming in fastp and clone calling in MiXCR, and kept productive beta chains. Records with the same CDR3 protein are collapsed into one entry carrying the most frequent genes and DNA. These V and J calls rely on TCRdb rather than the paper's analysis. The sample includes 90,000 or so distinct CDR3 sequences, with approximately 92% observed a single time. Roughly 0.32% of the sample is held by the ten biggest clonotypes.

High-throughput TCR beta sequencing profiled peripheral blood CD8+ and CD4+ T cells from healthy donors, Susac syndrome patients and multiple sclerosis patients. Healthy donors were included as age- and sex-matched controls. Bulk CD8+ and CD4+ T cells were purified by magnetic negative isolation, while CD8+ TEMRA cells were enriched using FACS. Blood was drawn into EDTA tubes, processed within 24 hours, and PBMCs were isolated by density gradient centrifugation. PBMCs intended for TCR sequencing were cryopreserved in liquid nitrogen and were subsequently thawed in a 37 degrees C water bath. The sorted or isolated CD4+, CD8+ and CD8+ TEMRA cells had a purity of 90% or higher. On this clonotype: Its antigen has not been determined. No base quality information exists; no much larger clone differs at one position.

What the research found in general, with its limitations: The number of individuals in the TCR sequencing and HLA analysis was acknowledged as relatively small.

Germline trimming: 5 bases from V, 3 bases from J; junction bases outside gene matches: 7. The germline V gene encodes CDR1 SGHTA and CDR2 FQGTGA. Inclusive of the bounding cysteine and phenylalanine, the CDR3 is 16 residues long. Just the 48-base CDR3 DNA is kept, in frame starting at base 1. The receptor's source is a human donor in good health. The rearranged segments are TRBV7-3 and TRBJ2-1, and 10 bases in between align with TRBD2. The sequenced sample consisted of CD8+ T cells from PBMCs. The CDR3 sequence is CASSRAGTSDYNEQFF. At the DNA level, the sequence is TGTGCCAGCAGCCGCGCCGGGACTAGCGACTACAATGAGCAGTTCTTC.